Each of the 10 T cell receptor beta chains below was sequenced from the same sample in a study of Ad26.COV2.S vaccination and SARS-CoV-2 variants. The table came from immunoSEQ multiplex PCR; TCRdb's copy has only in-frame clones and leaves some out. The sample contains about 480,000 clones, around nine tenths of which appear only once. Treatment meaning: over 15 received Ad26.COV2.S at low or high dose, single or two shots; roughly five received placebo; per-sample allocation not given. Sample collection was performed on day 63 after the first vaccine or placebo injection. Material: peripheral blood, obtained in a trial of Ad26.COV2.S vaccine versus placebo. The receptor set was obtained from a person between 18 and 60 years old who received the Ad26.COV2.S COVID-19 vaccine or a placebo.

The rearrangement uses TRBV5-4 and TRBJ2-2; no firm D call. CDR3 length: 12 amino acids. Trimming cost V 0 bases and J 6 bases, with 3 bases left between them. Germline lookup yields CDR1 SGHNT and CDR2 YYREEE (reference sequence). The CDR3 DNA follows: TGTGCCAGCAGCTTGGACGCCGGGGAGCTGTTTTTT. Encoded protein: CASSLDAGELFF.

This clone was picked up one time. This chain connects TRBV19 to TRBJ1-1, with a weak D call TRBD1 (6 bases). V lost 11 bases to trimming and J lost 11 bases, with 18 bases between them. The CDR3 runs 11 residues. Germline V lookup: CDR1 LNHDA, CDR2 SQIVND (reference sequence). The CDR3: CAAVGAFGAFF. CDR3 bases: TGTGCCGCCGTGGGGGCCTTTGGGGCTTTCTTT.

This rearrangement joins TRBV19 to TRBJ2-7; D is possibly TRBD2 (6 bases). Germline V gene data show CDR1 as LNHDA and CDR2 as SQIVND (reference sequence). Trimming pared 6 bases from V and 1 base from J, leaving 16 bases between. The CDR3 length is 15 residues. The CDR3 DNA reads TGTGCCAGTAGCCGGCGGGAATCCGGATCCTACGAGCAGTACTTC. This sequence encodes CASSRRESGSYEQYF. The variable domain in full, with the rest retrieved from reference TRBV19 and TRBJ2-7, is DGGITQSPKYLFRKEGQNVTLSCEQNLNHDAMYWYRQDPGQGLRLIYYSQIVNDFQKGDIAEGYSVSREKKESFPLTVTSAQKNPTAFYLCASSRRESGSYEQYFGPGTRLTVT.

The table lists this clone with a few counts. J is TRBJ2-7 and V is TRBV6-5; TRBD1 matches at 8 bases. Germline values: CDR1 MNHEY, CDR2 SVGAGI. This CDR3 has 14 amino acids. With V trimmed by 5 bases and J by 2 bases, 5 bases remained unmatched. This chain's CDR3 is CASSQTGGTYEQYF. For the CDR3, the DNA is TGTGCCAGCAGTCAAACAGGGGGTACCTACGAGCAGTACTTC.

V usage is TRBV5-1 and J usage is TRBJ1-2; unclear D gene. The CDR3 contains 13 residues. Looked up from germline, CDR1 is SGHRS and CDR2 is YFSETQ. V was pared by 4 bases and J by 2 bases, with 9 bases between. CDR3 bases: TGCGCCAGCAGCAGGGCGCAGAACTATGGCTACACCTTC. Translation: CASSRAQNYGYTF.

The chain recombines TRBV7-6 with TRBJ1-3, with D possibly being TRBD1 (5 bases). The CDR3 consists of 16 residues. Germline V gives CDR1 SGHVS, CDR2 FNYEAQ. Trimming took 1 base from V and 2 from J, leaving 12 bases between them. CDR3 sequence (DNA): TGTGCCAGCAGCTTAGTCCCCGGGGGGGCTGGAAACACCATATATTTT. It translates to CASSLVPGGAGNTIYF.

The V call is TRBV18, the J call TRBJ1-1, with D hard to call. The CDR3 length is 14 residues. Trimming took 5 bases from V and 1 from J, leaving 11 bases between them. From germline, CDR1 is KGHSH and CDR2 LQKENI. In nucleotides, the CDR3 is TGTGCCAGCTCATTCTCGACGGAGAACACTGAAGCTTTCTTT. Translating it yields CASSFSTENTEAFF.

The chain couples TRBV6-5 to TRBJ2-4; D not certain. V lost 8 bases to trimming and J lost 1 base, with 9 bases between them. Per the germline V gene, CDR1 is MNHEY and CDR2 is SVGAGI. The CDR3 has 13 amino acids. The CDR3 DNA reads as TGTGCCAGCGGGGTGACGGCCAAAAACATTCAGTACTTC. It is translated as CASGVTAKNIQYF.

The chain is built from TRBV5-1 and TRBJ2-1, with 9 nucleotides matching TRBD2. CDR1 and CDR2 (germline): SGHRS, YFSETQ. The CDR3 runs to 15 residues. J gave up 6 bases and V 3 bases, and 7 bases lay outside the gene matches. This chain's CDR3 is CASSSRGSGSNEQFF. CDR3 in DNA: TGCGCCAGCAGCTCCCGGGGTAGCGGGAGCAATGAGCAGTTCTTC.

This clone was picked up many times. The V and J genes are TRBV19 and TRBJ2-7; D may match TRBD1 or TRBD2 (5 bases each). The CDR3 is 13 residues long. The V end was cut by 7 bases, the J end by 3 bases, with 13 bases between. The V gene's germline CDR1 is LNHDA and CDR2 SQIVND (reference sequence). The CDR3 region is CASTQGDLYEQYF. CDR3 nucleotides: TGTGCCAGTACCCAAGGGGACCTCTACGAGCAGTACTTC. The whole variable domain, remainder taken from reference TRBV19 and TRBJ2-7, is DGGITQSPKYLFRKEGQNVTLSCEQNLNHDAMYWYRQDPGQGLRLIYYSQIVNDFQKGDIAEGYSVSREKKESFPLTVTSAQKNPTAFYLCASTQGDLYEQYFGPGTRLTVT.